A selection of T cell receptor beta chains follows, all from one sample in a study of cytomegalovirus exposure and HLA in healthy donors. Profiling relied on immunoSEQ multiplex PCR, and the TCRdb table lists in-frame clones only, not all of them. The sample records 150,000 to 200,000 clones, about 76% being singletons. Material: PBMCs. The receptors were sampled from a male donor in good health and CMV-seropositive. The CDR3 runs from the conserved cysteine through the conserved F or W. D genes are given only for firm matches. Size is omitted from some rows. Given values are once, few, many or a class for expanded clones.

size | J | D | V | DNA | CDR3
NA | TRBJ2-7 | TRBD1 | TRBV4-1 | TGCGCCAGCAGCCCCCCGGGACAGGGCTACGAGCAGTACTTC | CASSPPGQGYEQYF
NA | TRBJ2-1 | NA | TRBV29-1 | TGCAGCGTTGAAGATAGAGGCAGACTAAGCTCCTACAATGAGCAGTTCTTC | CSVEDRGRLSSYNEQFF
once | TRBJ1-6 | NA | TRBV9 | TGTGCCAGCAGCGTAGGCAGGGAACATTCACCCCTCCACTTT | CASSVGREHSPLHF
NA | TRBJ1-5 | TRBD1 | TRBV6-5 | TGTGCCAGCAGTACGACAGGGGTTCGCAATCAGCCCCAGCATTTT | CASSTTGVRNQPQHF
NA | TRBJ2-1 | NA | TRBV6-1 | TGTGCCAGCAGGGCATCCGAGGGTTACAATGAGCAGTTCTTC | CASRASEGYNEQFF
NA | TRBJ2-3 | TRBD2 | TRBV5-6 | TGTGCCAGCGAAGAACTGAACCGGGGGGGCACGCAGTATTTT | CASEELNRGGTQYF
NA | TRBJ2-7 | TRBD1 | TRBV6-6 | TGTGCCAGCAAAGAAGGGACAGGGGGGTTGGGACAGTACTTC | CASKEGTGGLGQYF
NA | TRBJ2-3 | NA | TRBV6-1 | TGTGCCAGCACTGACAGTTTGGGCACAGATACGCAGTATTTT | CASTDSLGTDTQYF
few | TRBJ1-1 | TRBD1 | TRBV10-2 | TGCGCCAGCAGTGGACAGGGTTCGAACACTGAAGCTTTCTTT | CASSGQGSNTEAFF
NA | TRBJ2-3 | TRBD1 | TRBV6-6 | TGTGCCAGCAGTTACCGGACAGGGTCCCTCGAGAATACGCAGTATTTT | CASSYRTGSLENTQYF
NA | TRBJ2-3 | NA | TRBV2 | TGTGCCAGCAGCCCCCGACAGGCTCGGTGGACCGATTTT | CASSPRQARWTDF
NA | TRBJ1-2 | NA | TRBV6-6 | TGTGCCAGCGGGGAGGGGCGAGGTGGCTACACCTTC | CASGEGRGGYTF
NA | TRBJ1-2 | TRBD1 | TRBV6-1 | TGTGCCAGCAGTTCACGACAGGGTGTTGATGGCTACACCTTC | CASSSRQGVDGYTF
NA | TRBJ2-5 | NA | TRBV15 | TGTGCCACCAGCAGAGTTCATCGGGGGGCCAAGGAGACCCAGTACTTC | CATSRVHRGAKETQYF
few | TRBJ1-6 | NA | TRBV7-9 | TGTGCCAGCAGCTTATGGGGGACTGATTCACCCCTCCACTTT | CASSLWGTDSPLHF
NA | TRBJ1-1 | NA | TRBV6-5 | TGTGCCAGCAGGAGACAGGTTGCGGGCACTGAAGCTTTCTTT | CASRRQVAGTEAFF
NA | TRBJ2-3 | TRBD2 | TRBV7-9 | TGTGCCAGCACGTCCGGCGCTAGCGGGGCCCATACGCAGTATTTT | CASTSGASGAHTQYF
NA | TRBJ1-5 | NA | TRBV5-8 | TGTGCCAGCAGCTTGGTGAGGGAGGTTAGCAATCAGCCCCAGCATTTT | CASSLVREVSNQPQHF
NA | TRBJ2-7 | NA | TRBV27 | TGTGCCAGCAGTTTGTGGCAGGGCGACTACGAGCAGTACTTC | CASSLWQGDYEQYF
NA | TRBJ1-1 | NA | TRBV7-9 | TGTGCCAGCAGCCCGGGACTCCCGAACACTGAAGCTTTCTTT | CASSPGLPNTEAFF
NA | TRBJ2-2 | TRBD1 | TRBV11-3 | TGTGCCAGCAGCTTGGACAGGGGGGACACCGGGGAGCTGTTTTTT | CASSLDRGDTGELFF
few | TRBJ1-4 | NA | TRBV9 | TGTGCCAGCAGCGTAGGGGGGGGGAGTGAGGCTAATGAAAAACTGTTTTTT | CASSVGGGSEANEKLFF
once | TRBJ2-5 | NA | TRBV30 | TGTGCCTGGAGTCAGGGGCCAGGGGCCCAGTACTTC | CAWSQGPGAQYF
NA | TRBJ2-5 | TRBD2 | TRBV5-1 | TGCGCCAGCAGCCCCTCACTAGCGGGGGGGTACCAAGAGACCCAGTACTTC | CASSPSLAGGYQETQYF
NA | TRBJ2-7 | NA | TRBV4-2 | TGTGCCAGCAGCAGTGACACTCGTCAATACGAGCAGTACTTC | CASSSDTRQYEQYF
NA | TRBJ2-7 | NA | TRBV30 | TGTGCCTGGGGGAGGGGGGGCGCGTCGACCTACGAGCAGTACTTC | CAWGRGGASTYEQYF
NA | TRBJ2-1 | TRBD2 | TRBV7-9 | TGTGCCAGCAGCTTAGTGGCGGGGGGACCCCCGCAGTTCTTC | CASSLVAGGPPQFF
NA | TRBJ2-1 | NA | TRBV10-2 | TGCGCCACCCTACTAGGTTCCACCGGCAATGAGCAGTTCTTC | CATLLGSTGNEQFF
NA | TRBJ1-2 | NA | TRBV5-4 | TGTGCCAGCAGCACGTTGGGGCAGGGCCGGGGCTACACCTTC | CASSTLGQGRGYTF
NA | TRBJ1-1 | NA | TRBV7-9 | TGTTCCAGCAGCTTACTAGTGGGGGGCACTGAAGCTTTCTTT | CSSSLLVGGTEAFF
NA | TRBJ1-1 | TRBD1 | TRBV10-3 | TGTGCCATCAGCCGGGACAGGGGGAACACTGAAGCTTTCTTT | CAISRDRGNTEAFF
NA | TRBJ1-6 | NA | TRBV14 | TGTGCCAGCAGCCAAGTGACCCCGCCGGGTTCACCCCTCCACTTT | CASSQVTPPGSPLHF
NA | TRBJ1-1 | TRBD1 | TRBV2 | TGTGCCAGCAGCAAACCCCGGACAGGGTTGAACACTGAAGCTTTCTTT | CASSKPRTGLNTEAFF
NA | TRBJ1-1 | NA | TRBV7-2 | TGTGCCAGCAGCTTAGCTCTGAATCCCGGGACAGAAGCTTTCTTT | CASSLALNPGTEAFF
NA | TRBJ2-7 | NA | TRBV2 | TGTGCCAGCAGTATTCCCCAGGGCCTGAACGAGCAGTACTTC | CASSIPQGLNEQYF
NA | TRBJ2-7 | NA | TRBV2 | TGTGCCAGCAGTCCCCCGGGGGAGCAGTACTTC | CASSPPGEQYF
few | TRBJ2-3 | TRBD2 | TRBV5-1 | TGCGCCAGCAGGGCGAGCGGGGGAACAGATACGCAGTATTTT | CASRASGGTDTQYF
once | TRBJ2-7 | NA | TRBV27 | TGTGCCAGCAGTCCGGGACTTACCTACGAGCAGTACTTC | CASSPGLTYEQYF
NA | TRBJ1-2 | NA | TRBV6-1 | TGTGCCAGCAGTGAAGCCCCGGAAGGGGTCTATGGCTACACCTTC | CASSEAPEGVYGYTF
NA | TRBJ2-1 | TRBD2 | TRBV7-2 | TGTGCCAGCAGCTTGGTTAGCGGGGGGGCCTACAATGAGCAGTTCTTC | CASSLVSGGAYNEQFF
once | TRBJ2-2 | NA | TRBV5-4 | TGTGCCAGCAGCGACAAGCCGGGAACGGACACCGGGGAGCTGTTTTTT | CASSDKPGTDTGELFF
NA | TRBJ1-5 | NA | TRBV2 | TGTGCCAGCAACCGGGACTCTGAGCCCCAGCATTTT | CASNRDSEPQHF
NA | TRBJ2-2 | TRBD2 | TRBV14 | TGTGCCAGCAGCCAAGATGGGGGGGCCGGGGAGCTGTTTTTT | CASSQDGGAGELFF
NA | TRBJ1-2 | TRBD1 | TRBV5-4 | TGTGCCAGCAGCCCGGGGGACAGGGGTAACTATGGCTACACCTTC | CASSPGDRGNYGYTF
NA | TRBJ2-3 | TRBD2 | TRBV9 | TGTGCCAGCAGCCCGCGTGCTAGCGGGGGGCCTGTCACAGATACGCAGTATTTT | CASSPRASGGPVTDTQYF
NA | TRBJ1-1 | NA | TRBV7-9 | TGTGCCAGCAGCCAAGGGGGACTGAACACTGAAGCTTTCTTT | CASSQGGLNTEAFF
NA | TRBJ2-5 | TRBD2 | TRBV9 | TGTGCCAGCAGCCCCCCCGATCCGGGACTAGCGGGGGGGGAAGAGACCCAGTACTTC | CASSPPDPGLAGGEETQYF
NA | TRBJ2-7 | NA | TRBV18 | TGTGCCAGCTCCCTGGGGCAGGACTACGAGCAGTACTTC | CASSLGQDYEQYF
NA | TRBJ2-5 | NA | TRBV6-5 | TGTGCCAGCAGTCCCCGGGGAGAGACCCAGTACTTC | CASSPRGETQYF
few | TRBJ2-7 | NA | TRBV6-1 | TGTGCCAGCAGTGAGCGGGAACTGGGCTACGAGCAGTACTTC | CASSERELGYEQYF
NA | TRBJ2-7 | NA | TRBV11-2 | TGTGCCAGCAGCTATGGACAGAACTACGAGCAGTACTTC | CASSYGQNYEQYF
NA | TRBJ2-3 | TRBD2 | TRBV4-1 | TGCGCCAGCAGCCAAGGGGGTAGCGGGACAGATACGCAGTATTTT | CASSQGGSGTDTQYF
NA | TRBJ2-1 | TRBD2 | TRBV7-2 | TGTGCCAGCAGCCAGAGACTAGCGGGGTCTCGGAATGAGCAGTTCTTC | CASSQRLAGSRNEQFF
once | TRBJ1-1 | NA | TRBV11-2 | TGTGCCAGCAGCGCAGTACGGGTGAACGCTGAAGCTTTCTTT | CASSAVRVNAEAFF
NA | TRBJ1-4 | NA | TRBV9 | TGTGCCAGCAGCGTAGGGGACACATCTAATGAAAAACTGTTTTTT | CASSVGDTSNEKLFF
NA | TRBJ1-6 | NA | TRBV19 | TGTGCCAGTAGTATGTCCAGGTATAATTCACCCCTCCACTTT | CASSMSRYNSPLHF